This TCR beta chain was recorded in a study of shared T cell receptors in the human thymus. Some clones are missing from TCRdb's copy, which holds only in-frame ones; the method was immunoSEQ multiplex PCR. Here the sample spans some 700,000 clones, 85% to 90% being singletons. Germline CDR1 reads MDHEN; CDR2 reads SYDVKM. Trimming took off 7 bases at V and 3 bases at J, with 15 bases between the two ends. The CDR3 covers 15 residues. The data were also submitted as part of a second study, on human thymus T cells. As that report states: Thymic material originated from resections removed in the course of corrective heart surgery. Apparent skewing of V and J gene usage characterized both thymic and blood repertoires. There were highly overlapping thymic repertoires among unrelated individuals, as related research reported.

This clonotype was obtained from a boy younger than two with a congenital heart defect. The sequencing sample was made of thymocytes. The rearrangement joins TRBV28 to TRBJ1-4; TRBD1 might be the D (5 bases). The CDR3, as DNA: TGTGCCAGCACATTACATCAGGGATCTAATGAAAAACTGTTTTTT. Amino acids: CASTLHQGSNEKLFF. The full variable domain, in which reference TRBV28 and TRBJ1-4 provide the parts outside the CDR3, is DVKVTQSSRYLVKRTGEKVFLECVQDMDHENMFWYRQDPGLGLRLIYFSYDVKMKEKGDIPEGYSVSREKKERFSLILESASTNQTSMYLCASTLHQGSNEKLFFGSGTQLSVL.